The next 7 T cell receptor beta chains were all read from a single sample in a study of tumor and adjacent non-tumor tissue in lung cancer. The template was RNA from unsorted bulk tissue. The library came from three nested PCR rounds adapted from ARM-PCR protocols. TCRdb fed the multiplex PCR reads into MiXCR, producing one record per CDR3 protein. The sample carries 55,000 to 75,000 distinct CDR3 sequences, 50% to 60% recorded once. The material sequenced was lung tumor tissue. The receptors were gathered from a man in his forties or fifties with non-small cell lung cancer.

In this sample, this clonotype turned up many times. The chain employs TRBV11-2 and TRBJ2-1; 7 bases are a match to TRBD2. Germline lookup yields CDR1 SGHAT and CDR2 FQNNGV. V lost 10 bases to trimming and J lost 0 bases; unmatched junction nucleotides: 6. CDR3 length: 14 amino acids. DNA of the CDR3: TGTGCCACCACGCGGGAGAACTCCTACAATGAGCAGTTCTTC. Amino acid sequence: CATTRENSYNEQFF.

A word on this clonotype: This may stem from a read error, because a much larger clone lies one nucleotide away. The rearrangement uses TRBV4-1 and TRBJ2-3, with D unclear. The CDR3 has 13 amino acids. Germline V gene lookup returns CDR1 MGHRA and CDR2 YSYEKL. The chain's CDR3 is CVSSQEVGATQYF. DNA of the CDR3: TGCGTCAGCAGCCAAGAAGTCGGCGCTACGCAGTATTTT.

The rearrangement uses TRBV11-2 and TRBJ2-3; tentatively, D is TRBD1 or TRBD2 (6 bases each). Germline V gene lookup returns CDR1 SGHAT and CDR2 FQNNGV. The CDR3 is made up of 16 amino acids. Trimming pared 5 bases from V and 11 bases from J, leaving 26 bases between. The CDR3 loop is CASSAGAGSSTYMQYF. In DNA form, the CDR3 reads TGTGCCAGCAGCGCAGGGGCGGGAAGCTCGACATATATGCAGTATTTT.

In regard to this clonotype: Germline and junction disagree at one end, which may indicate a read error. The V and J genes are TRBV10-3 and TRBJ2-7, with D perhaps matching TRBD1 (5 bases). Per germline, CDR1 ENHRY and CDR2 SYGVKD. The CDR3 length is 13 residues. The CDR3 here is CAVGLKGVYEQCF. The DNA of the CDR3 is TGTGCCGTCGGGCTCAAAGGGGTCTACGAGCAGTGCTTC.

This clonotype has a count of ten or more. This chain connects TRBV10-3 to TRBJ2-1, with a tentative D call TRBD1 (7 bases). Per germline, CDR1 ENHRY and CDR2 SYGVKD. Trimming took off 5 bases at V and 4 bases at J, with 15 bases between the two ends. The CDR3 extends over 15 amino acids. The CDR3 here is CAISSEGQRYNEQFF. The CDR3 coding sequence is TGTGCCATCAGTTCGGAGGGACAGAGATACAATGAGCAGTTCTTC.

The CDR3 spells CVTWTGGSVRSYYEQYF. The CDR3 DNA follows: TGTGTCACCTGGACAGGGGGCTCGGTCCGAAGTTACTACGAGCAGTACTTC. This rearrangement joins TRBV10-3 to TRBJ2-7, with 11 nucleotides matching TRBD1. Germline values: CDR1 ENHRY, CDR2 SYGVKD. This CDR3 is 17 amino acids long.

This clonotype was counted many times. This chain links TRBV28 with TRBJ2-7; D is unresolved. Germline loops: CDR1 MDHEN, CDR2 SYDVKM. CDR3 size: 12 residues. The germline V and J ends were trimmed by 6 bases and 3 bases, with 9 bases remaining between them. The CDR3 DNA reads as TGTGCCAGCAGGCGTATAAACTACGAGCAGTACTTC. Translated: CASRRINYEQYF.